Detailed here is one T cell receptor (beta chain). Its antigen is still unknown. This entry comes from a study of graft-versus-host responses after intestinal transplantation. On the study more broadly: All recipients got anti-thymocyte globulin induction, then tacrolimus and steroids for approximately 3 years. General study results and limits: GvH clones were found in recipient marrow; some appeared first in ileum or blood. Early HvG declines after transplant were associated with peak circulating GvH clone levels. High graft-versus-host to host-versus-graft clonal ratios were seen in allografts of patients with graft-donor T cell macrochimerism.

TCRdb's table, derived via immunoSEQ multiplex PCR, lists solely in-frame clones and lacks some. Of about 86,000 clones in the sample, about 87% were seen once. Trimming shortened V by 4 bases and J by 2 bases, and 20 bases separated the two germline ends. CDR3 length equals 17 residues. CDR1 and CDR2 from the germline V gene are LNHDA and SQIVND (reference sequence). The sample in question was unstimulated CD4+ T cells sorted from spleen or lymph node cells, obtained before transplant. The chain carries TRBV19 and TRBJ1-2, with D maybe TRBD1 (5 bases). The sequence was obtained from a human donor who was the organ donor for an intestinal transplant. Here the CDR3 DNA reads TGTGCCAGTAGTAAAAACACCCCGGCAGGGAGGAACTATGGCTACACCTTC. It codes for CASSKNTPAGRNYGYTF.